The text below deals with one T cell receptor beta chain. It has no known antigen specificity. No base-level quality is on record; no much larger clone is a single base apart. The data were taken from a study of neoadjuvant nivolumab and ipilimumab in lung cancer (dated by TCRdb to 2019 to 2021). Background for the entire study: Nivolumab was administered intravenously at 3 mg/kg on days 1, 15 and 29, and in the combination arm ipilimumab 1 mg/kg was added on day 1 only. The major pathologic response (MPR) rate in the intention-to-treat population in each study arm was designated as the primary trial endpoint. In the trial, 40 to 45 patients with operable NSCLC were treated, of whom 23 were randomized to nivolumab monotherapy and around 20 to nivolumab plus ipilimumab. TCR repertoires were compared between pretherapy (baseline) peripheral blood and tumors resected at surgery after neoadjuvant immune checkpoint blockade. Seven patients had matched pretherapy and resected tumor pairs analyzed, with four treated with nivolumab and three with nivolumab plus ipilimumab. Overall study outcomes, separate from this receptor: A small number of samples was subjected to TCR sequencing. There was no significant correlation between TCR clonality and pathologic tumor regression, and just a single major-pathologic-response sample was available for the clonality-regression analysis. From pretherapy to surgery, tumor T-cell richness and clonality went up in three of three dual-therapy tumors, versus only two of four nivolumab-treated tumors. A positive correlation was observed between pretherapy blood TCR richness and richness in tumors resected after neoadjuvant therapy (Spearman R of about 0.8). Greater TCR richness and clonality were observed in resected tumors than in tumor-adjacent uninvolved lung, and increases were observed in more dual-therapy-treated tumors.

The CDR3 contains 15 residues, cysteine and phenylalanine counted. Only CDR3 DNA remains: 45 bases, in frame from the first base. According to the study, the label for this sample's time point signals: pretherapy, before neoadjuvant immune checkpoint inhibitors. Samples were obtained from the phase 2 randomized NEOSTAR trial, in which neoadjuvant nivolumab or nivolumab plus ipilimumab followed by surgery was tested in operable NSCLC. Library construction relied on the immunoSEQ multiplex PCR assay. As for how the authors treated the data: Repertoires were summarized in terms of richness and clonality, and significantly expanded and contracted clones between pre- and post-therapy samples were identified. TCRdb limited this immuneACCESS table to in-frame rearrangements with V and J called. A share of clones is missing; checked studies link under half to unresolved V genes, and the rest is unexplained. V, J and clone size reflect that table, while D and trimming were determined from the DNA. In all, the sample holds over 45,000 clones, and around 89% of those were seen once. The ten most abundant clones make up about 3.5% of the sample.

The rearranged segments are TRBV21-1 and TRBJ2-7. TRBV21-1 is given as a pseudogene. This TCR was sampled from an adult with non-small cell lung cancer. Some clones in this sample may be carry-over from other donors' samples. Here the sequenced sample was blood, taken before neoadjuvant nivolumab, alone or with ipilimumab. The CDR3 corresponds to CASAPRTLWAYEQYF. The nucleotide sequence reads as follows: TGTGCCAGCGCACCTAGGACCCTATGGGCCTACGAGCAGTACTTC.